The 3 T cell receptor beta chains below come from one sample, sequenced in a study of blood T cell repertoires in COVID-19. Using immunoSEQ multiplex PCR, the repertoire was profiled, and TCRdb retains in-frame clones only, with some absent. This sample has 65,000 to 70,000 clones, with about 86% found just once. The sample taken for sequencing was peripheral blood. These receptors came from a man aged 45 to 65 with acute or convalescent COVID-19.

This clone was detected only once. The rearrangement joins TRBV18 to TRBJ2-3, with TRBD2 matching over 7 bases. Germline assignment: CDR1 KGHSH and CDR2 LQKENI. Trimming cost V 1 base and J 2 bases; bases outside gene matches: 12. This CDR3 has 18 residues. The CDR3 DNA is TGTGCCAGCTCACCACTTAAGACTAGCATTCAGTTCACAGATACGCAGTATTTT. Its protein product is CASSPLKTSIQFTDTQYF. Full variable domain (rest looked up from reference TRBV18 and TRBJ2-3): NAGVMQNPRHLVRRRGQEARLRCSPMKGHSHVYWYRQLPEEGLKFMVYLQKENIIDESGMPKERFSAEFPKEGPSILRIQQVVRGDSAAYFCASSPLKTSIQFTDTQYFGPGTRLTVL.

This clone was observed a handful of times. The chain combines TRBV28 with TRBJ1-2; D is unresolved. Trimming stripped 5 bases from V and 4 bases from J, with 14 bases between. CDR3 length: 14 amino acids. From germline, CDR1 is MDHEN and CDR2 SYDVKM. In nucleotides, the CDR3 is TGTGCCAGCAGTCGGGGATCGTCAGGCTATGGCTACACCTTC. Amino acids: CASSRGSSGYGYTF.

The chain has TRBV19 and TRBJ2-1; D possibly corresponds to TRBD1 (5 bases). Between the trimmed V and J ends, which lost 2 bases and 2 bases, there was a span of 7 bases. The germline gives CDR1 LNHDA, CDR2 SQIVND (reference sequence). The CDR3 is 14 amino acids. The chain's CDR3 is CASSIQGAYNEQFF. In nucleotides, the CDR3 is TGTGCCAGTAGTATACAAGGGGCCTACAATGAGCAGTTCTTC.